This passage covers 5 T cell receptor beta chains from one sample sequenced in a study of graft-versus-host responses after intestinal transplantation. Clones were read by immunoSEQ multiplex PCR, and TCRdb kept only the in-frame ones, dropping some. The sample consists of tens of thousands of clones, 90% to 95% of them appearing once. Sequences were derived from PBMCs, sampled more than 750 days after a first intestinal transplant, on the day of a second. Receptor source: a human patient who received an intestinal transplant, so some T cells may come from the graft donor.

V is TRBV10-2 and J is TRBJ2-7; D remains ambiguous. The V gene lost 3 bases and the J gene lost 3 bases, with 18 bases spanning the gap. The CDR3 is 16 residues long. CDR1 is WSHSY and CDR2 is SAAADI in the germline V gene. The CDR3 sequence: CASSEILGGRGYEQYF. As DNA, the CDR3 is TGCGCCAGCAGTGAAATACTCGGCGGACGAGGCTACGAGCAGTACTTC.

The V gene is TRBV21-1, the J gene TRBJ2-5; the table assigns TRBD2, which was not confirmed against the DNA. TRBV21-1 is tagged as a pseudogene. This CDR3 is 14 amino acids long. The DNA for the CDR3 is TGTGCCAGCAGCAAAGAGTGCGTCCGGGAGACCCAGTACTTC. This gives the protein CASSKECVRETQYF.

The CDR3 spells CASSYSDRFNYGYTF. The CDR3 DNA follows: TGTGCCAGCAGTTACTCGGACAGGTTTAACTATGGCTACACCTTC. The gene calls are TRBV6-6 and TRBJ1-2; TRBD1 agrees at 7 bases. V lost 0 bases to trimming and J lost 1 base; unmatched junction nucleotides: 2. CDR1 and CDR2 (germline): MNHNY, SVGAGI (reference sequence). This CDR3 contains 15 residues.

This clone has just one count. J is TRBJ1-2 and V is TRBV18, with TRBD1 as a possible D gene (5 bases). CDR1 and CDR2 from the germline V gene are KGHSH and LQKENI. The CDR3 sequence is 13 residues long. The ends were cut back, 2 bases at V and 6 bases at J, with 10 bases in the middle. Written as DNA, the CDR3 is TGTGCCAGCTCACCAGTGGGGCGCGATGGCTACACCTTC. Translation gives CASSPVGRDGYTF.

This chain links TRBV27 with TRBJ2-5, with D unclear. Germline loops: CDR1 MNHEY, CDR2 SMNVEV (reference sequence). V gave up 8 bases and J gave up 14 bases, with 9 bases separating them. The CDR3 is 8 residues long. In DNA, the CDR3 is TGTGCCAGCCCCTTTATATACTTC. Protein product: CASPFIYF.